Below are 20 T cell receptor beta chains sequenced from a single sample in a study of blood T cell repertoires in COVID-19 (dated by TCRdb to the early 2020s). The library was obtained by the immunoSEQ multiplex PCR assay. In TCRdb, the immuneACCESS table is reduced to in-frame sequences with V and J assigned. These tables do not hold every clone; where another copy was compared, an unresolved V gene accounts for under half, and the others remain unexplained. The table for this sample lists roughly 100,000 clones; less than 90% of them were counted only once. The biggest ten clones account for over 15% of the sample. The specimen was peripheral blood. These TCRs come from a woman aged 80 or older with acute or convalescent COVID-19.

This chain connects TRBV2 to TRBJ2-7; unclear D gene. Trimming left V 6 bases short and J 3 bases short, with 6 bases between. Germline lookup yields CDR1 SNHLY and CDR2 FYNNEI. This CDR3 is 11 amino acids long. The CDR3 protein is CASSPNYEQYF. CDR3 nucleotide sequence: TGTGCCAGCAGCCCCAACTACGAGCAGTACTTC.

The chain uses TRBV18 and TRBJ1-1; a weak D match, TRBD1 (5 bases). Germline CDR1 is KGHSH and CDR2 is LQKENI. The CDR3 spans 16 residues. V dropped 3 bases and J dropped 1 base, with 15 bases sitting between them. The CDR3 nucleotides are TGTGCCAGCTCACCCAAGTTCGGGGGGGGGAACACTGAAGCTTTCTTT. This codes for CASSPKFGGGNTEAFF.

The chain joins TRBV5-1 to TRBJ1-5, with 9 bases lining up with TRBD1. The CDR3 runs to 16 residues. V was pared by 5 bases and J by 7 bases, with 13 bases of the junction left unmatched. Germline CDR1 is SGHRS and CDR2 is YFSETQ. The CDR3 protein is CASSTHYRGQRQPQHF. The CDR3 DNA reads as TGCGCCAGCAGTACTCACTACAGGGGGCAACGGCAGCCCCAGCATTTT.

The V call is TRBV30, the J call TRBJ1-1; D uncertain. Trimming shortened V by 4 bases and J by 2 bases, and 11 bases separated the two germline ends. The CDR3 covers 13 residues. Germline CDR1 is GTSNPN and CDR2 is SVGIG (reference sequence). CDR3 nucleotide sequence: TGTGCCTGGAATAGGCAGGCTAACACTGAAGCTTTCTTT. Amino acids: CAWNRQANTEAFF.

The chain joins TRBV5-1 to TRBJ1-3, with D possibly being TRBD1 (5 bases). Trimming removed 5 bases at V and 5 bases at J, with 14 bases between. This CDR3 has 14 residues. Germline V lookup: CDR1 SGHRS, CDR2 YFSETQ. In nucleotides, the CDR3 is TGCGCCAGCAGTCCGGGGGGTCCGAGAAACACCATATATTTT. Protein: CASSPGGPRNTIYF.

The chain carries TRBV28 and TRBJ2-1, with TRBD2 matching over 8 bases. CDR3 length: 16 residues. Germline trimming cut 6 bases from V and 0 bases from J; bases unmatched to any gene: 7. CDR1 and CDR2 (germline): MDHEN, SYDVKM. DNA for the CDR3: TGTGCCAGCAGCTTGACTAGCGTCCCCTCCTACAATGAGCAGTTCTTC. Its protein is CASSLTSVPSYNEQFF. The variable domain in full, completed from reference TRBV28 and TRBJ2-1, reads DVKVTQSSRYLVKRTGEKVFLECVQDMDHENMFWYRQDPGLGLRLIYFSYDVKMKEKGDIPEGYSVSREKKERFSLILESASTNQTSMYLCASSLTSVPSYNEQFFGPGTRLTVL.

This clone was seen just once. The gene calls are TRBV18 and TRBJ1-2; D is uncertain. Germline CDR1 and CDR2: KGHSH and LQKENI. V was trimmed by 2 bases and J by 0 bases, leaving 16 bases between them. CDR3 length: 17 residues. In DNA form, the CDR3 reads TGTGCCAGCTCACCAGTCGCAGAACCACGCCCTAACTATGGCTACACCTTC. Its translation is CASSPVAEPRPNYGYTF.

Only a few counts were recorded for this clone. The V gene is TRBV7-2, the J gene TRBJ1-6; D possibly corresponds to TRBD1 (5 bases). V was shortened by 4 bases and J by 14 bases, with 15 bases between the two germline ends. The length of the CDR3 is 13 residues. Germline CDR1 and CDR2: SGHTA and FQGNSA. DNA for the CDR3: TGTGCCAGCAGCTCTACTCCAGGGTGGGCCCTCCACTTT. Translation: CASSSTPGWALHF.

The chain joins TRBV7-3 to TRBJ2-1, with D perhaps matching TRBD2 (7 bases). V dropped 2 bases and J dropped 4 bases, with 18 bases sitting between them. Germline V gene data show CDR1 as SGHTA and CDR2 as FQGTGA. This CDR3 is built from 17 residues. The CDR3 loop reads CASSLETPGGGYNEQFF. Written as DNA, the CDR3 is TGTGCCAGCAGCTTAGAGACCCCGGGGGGCGGTTACAATGAGCAGTTCTTC.

This rearrangement joins TRBV7-3 to TRBJ1-1; D perhaps matches TRBD1 (5 bases). Germline V CDR1 and CDR2: SGHTA, FQGTGA. This CDR3 spans 13 amino acids. Trimming stripped 5 bases from V and 6 bases from J, with 13 bases between. CDR3 loop: CASSPNGGAEAFF. The DNA of the CDR3 is TGTGCCAGCAGCCCAAATGGAGGGGCTGAAGCTTTCTTT.

The CDR3 sequence is CASSLGGVDYEQYF. The CDR3 nucleotides are TGTGCCAGCAGTTTGGGGGGGGTTGATTACGAGCAGTACTTC. J is TRBJ2-7 and V is TRBV28, with 7 bases lining up with TRBD2. V shed 3 bases, J shed 4 bases, and the junction held 6 bases outside the gene matches. The CDR3 has 14 residues. Germline V gene sequence: CDR1 MDHEN, CDR2 SYDVKM.

This chain uses TRBV7-9 with TRBJ2-5; weak D call: TRBD2 (5 bases). The CDR3 extends over 15 amino acids. The V end lost 5 bases, the J end lost 2 bases, and 15 bases lay between the germline ends. Germline assignment: CDR1 SEHNR and CDR2 FQNEAQ (reference sequence). CDR3: CASSPRLALQETQYF. The CDR3 DNA follows: TGTGCCAGCAGCCCCCGGCTAGCTTTACAAGAGACCCAGTACTTC. The full variable domain, rest sourced from reference TRBV7-9 and TRBJ2-5, is DTGVSQNPRHKITKRGQNVTFRCDPISEHNRLYWYRQTLGQGPEFLTYFQNEAQLEKSRLLSDRFSAERPKGSFSTLEIQRTEQGDSAMYLCASSPRLALQETQYFGPGTRLLVL.

V and J are TRBV12-3 or TRBV12-4 and TRBJ2-7; D might be TRBD2 (7 bases). Trimming stripped 7 bases from V and 3 bases from J, with 13 bases between. CDR3 length: 13 amino acids. The CDR3 region has the DNA TGTGCCAGCACGTGGGGGGGCCACTACGAGCAGTACTTC. As protein: CASTWGGHYEQYF.

This chain connects TRBV6-5 to TRBJ1-1, with 10 bases lining up with TRBD1. CDR3 length: 15 amino acids. After removal of 0 bases from V and 3 bases from J, the junction contained 1 base not matched to a gene. Looked up from germline, CDR1 is MNHEY and CDR2 is SVGAGI. The CDR3 region is CASSYSGTGDTEAFF. The CDR3 bases are TGTGCCAGCAGTTACTCAGGGACAGGGGACACTGAAGCTTTCTTT.

The genes are TRBV21-1 and TRBJ2-1; the table's D call of TRBD2 was not tested on the DNA. TRBV21-1 is given as a pseudogene. The CDR3 contains 14 residues. The CDR3 nucleotides read TGTGCCAGCAGCAAAACGGGTCATTACAATGAGCAGTTCTTC. The encoded protein is CASSKTGHYNEQFF.

V is TRBV13 and J is TRBJ1-1; the match to TRBD1 covers 7 bases. V lost 5 bases and J lost 4; bases outside the gene matches: 4. This CDR3 spans 13 amino acids. The germline gives CDR1 PRHDT, CDR2 FYEKMQ (reference sequence). The CDR3 spells CASSPTGATEAFF. For the CDR3, the DNA is TGTGCCAGCAGCCCTACAGGGGCCACTGAAGCTTTCTTT.

CDR3 coding DNA: TGTGCCATCAGTGCAGAGGGCCGAGAGGTAGGGGAGCAGTTCTTC. Amino acid sequence: CAISAEGREVGEQFF. The gene calls are TRBV10-3 and TRBJ2-1; a weak D match, TRBD2 (5 bases). CDR3 length equals 15 residues. V lost 4 bases to trimming and J lost 10 bases, with 20 bases between them. The germline V gene has CDR1 ENHRY and CDR2 SYGVKD.

The chain uses TRBV9 and TRBJ1-5, with 12 bases lining up with TRBD1. CDR3 size: 16 residues. The V gene's germline CDR1 is SGDLS and CDR2 YYNGEE. Unmatched junction bases numbered 8, after V lost 4 bases and J lost 6 bases. Here the CDR3 DNA reads TGTGCCAGCAGCCCCGGGACAGGGGGCTCCGGTCAGCCCCAGCATTTT. It is translated as CASSPGTGGSGQPQHF.

This rearrangement joins TRBV10-3 to TRBJ1-5, with D possibly TRBD1 on 6 matching bases. The CDR3 totals 16 residues. Germline V gene data show CDR1 as ENHRY and CDR2 as SYGVKD. Deletions cut 0 bases from V and 3 bases from J, with 12 bases between. The DNA for the CDR3 is TGTGCCATCAGTGAGTCAGGGGGAGGGTTCAATCAGCCCCAGCATTTT. This codes for CAISESGGGFNQPQHF.

The table lists this clone with a count of one. The CDR3 here is CASSVYMENSPLHF. The CDR3 DNA follows: TGTGCCAGCAGCGTTTATATGGAGAATTCACCCCTCCACTTT. The chain uses TRBV9 and TRBJ1-6, with D hard to call. This CDR3 has 14 residues. Looked up from germline, CDR1 is SGDLS and CDR2 is YYNGEE. V was trimmed by 2 bases and J by 7 bases, leaving 10 bases between them.